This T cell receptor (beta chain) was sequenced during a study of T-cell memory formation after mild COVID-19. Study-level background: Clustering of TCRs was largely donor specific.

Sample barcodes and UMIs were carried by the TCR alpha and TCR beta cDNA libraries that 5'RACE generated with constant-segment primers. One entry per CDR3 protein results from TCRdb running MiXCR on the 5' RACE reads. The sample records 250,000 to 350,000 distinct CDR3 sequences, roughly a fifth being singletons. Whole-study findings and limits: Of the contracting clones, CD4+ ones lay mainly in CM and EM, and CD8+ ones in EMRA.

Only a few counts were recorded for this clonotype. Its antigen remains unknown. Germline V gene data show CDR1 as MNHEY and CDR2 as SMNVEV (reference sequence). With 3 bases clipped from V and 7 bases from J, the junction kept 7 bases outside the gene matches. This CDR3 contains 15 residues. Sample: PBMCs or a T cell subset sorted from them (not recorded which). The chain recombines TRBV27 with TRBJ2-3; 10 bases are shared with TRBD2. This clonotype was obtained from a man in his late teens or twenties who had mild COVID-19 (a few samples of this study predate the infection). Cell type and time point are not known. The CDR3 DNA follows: TGTGCCAGCAGTTTGGGACTAGCGATCTCCTATACGCAGTATTTT. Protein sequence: CASSLGLAISYTQYF.